This T cell receptor (beta chain) originates from a study of beta chain features in type 1 diabetes. About the research overall: Patient and healthy donor groups were alike in age, gender and cell yields.

Points on this clone: Its antigen is unknown.

The entirety of the isolated RNA underwent reverse transcription, so expressed TCRB transcripts were sequenced. Regulatory, naive and central memory T cell samples averaged about 3.5 million reads. Clones were sequenced by immunoSEQ multiplex PCR, and TCRdb holds only the in-frame ones, with some missing. Of approximately 70,000 clones listed, 49% are singletons. Trimming shortened V by 3 bases and J by 6 bases, and 14 bases separated the two germline ends. Germline V gene lookup returns CDR1 SGHRS and CDR2 YFSETQ. This CDR3 has 14 amino acids. A CD45RO/CCR7/CD25/CD127/CD95/CD27 panel sorted naive, central memory, regulatory and stem cell-like memory CD4+ cells. General study points: Shortening of TCRB CDR3s, moderate but significant, appeared in all four CD4+ subsets of Type 1 diabetes patients. VDJ junctions sequenced from type 1 diabetes patients showed fewer insertions and more deletions.

The TCR sequence derives from a man aged 30-40 years with type 1 diabetes. The sample taken for sequencing was central memory CD4+ T cells from blood. This rearrangement joins TRBV5-1 to TRBJ2-3; no firm D call. The CDR3 loop reads CASSSTVSSDTQYF. The CDR3 DNA follows: TGCGCCAGCAGCTCCACAGTTAGTAGTGATACGCAGTATTTT.